This passage covers 8 T cell receptor beta chains from one sample sequenced in a study of blood T cell repertoires in COVID-19. Profiled with immunoSEQ multiplex PCR; TCRdb holds only in-frame clones, not every one. The profile shows hundreds of thousands of clones, about 84% of them singletons. Sequencing was done on a sample of PBMCs or T cells enriched from blood (not recorded which). These receptors were taken from a young man with acute COVID-19.

The chain carries TRBV14 and TRBJ1-6; TRBD1 might be the D (5 bases). V dropped 3 bases and J dropped 8 bases, with 8 bases sitting between them. CDR3 length equals 13 residues. Germline-derived CDR1 and CDR2 are SGHDN and FVKESK. The CDR3 loop is CASSQARDSPLHF. For the CDR3, the DNA is TGTGCCAGCAGCCAGGCCAGGGATTCACCCCTCCACTTT.

The chain is built from TRBV15 and TRBJ2-7, with D possibly TRBD1 on 6 matching bases. The CDR3 is 13 residues long. The V and J ends lost 2 bases and 2 bases respectively, with 7 bases between them. The germline CDR1 and CDR2 sequences are LNHNV and YYDKDF (reference sequence). CDR3 loop: CATSRYRAYEQYF. CDR3 bases: TGTGCCACCAGCAGATACAGGGCCTACGAGCAGTACTTC.

V and J are TRBV4-1 and TRBJ2-6; weak D call: TRBD1 (5 bases). This CDR3 is 18 amino acids long. Germline CDR1 reads MGHRA; CDR2 reads YSYEKL. Between the trimmed V and J ends, which lost 0 bases and 2 bases, there was a span of 14 bases. The chain's CDR3 is CASSQERQGLPGANVLTF. The CDR3 DNA follows: TGCGCCAGCAGCCAAGAGCGGCAGGGATTACCTGGGGCCAACGTCCTGACTTTC.

The rearrangement uses TRBV12-3 or TRBV12-4 and TRBJ2-3, with a possible D match to TRBD1 (6 bases). This CDR3 comprises 13 residues. V lost 8 bases to trimming and J lost 0 bases, with 9 bases between them. The CDR3 protein is CASGGGSTDTQYF. CDR3 nucleotide sequence: TGTGCCAGCGGGGGCGGGAGCACAGATACGCAGTATTTT.

The chain has TRBV19 and TRBJ1-1; D possibly corresponds to TRBD1 (6 bases). Deletions cut 9 bases from V and 1 base from J, with 18 bases between. The CDR3 is 15 residues long. Germline CDR1 reads LNHDA; CDR2 reads SQIVND (reference sequence). Written as DNA, the CDR3 is TGTGCCAGCCTCGGGGGGCAGGAGGGGAACACTGAAGCTTTCTTT. Protein product: CASLGGQEGNTEAFF.

V usage is TRBV28 and J usage is TRBJ2-7, with D possibly TRBD2 on 6 matching bases. The ends were cut back, 3 bases at V and 7 bases at J, with 19 bases in the middle. The CDR3 has 15 amino acids. CDR1 and CDR2 from the germline V gene are MDHEN and SYDVKM. The CDR3 sequence is CASSFWGDPRLEQYF. The CDR3 bases are TGTGCCAGCAGTTTTTGGGGGGACCCTAGACTTGAGCAGTACTTC.

The chain joins TRBV6-5 to TRBJ1-2, with D possibly matching TRBD1 (5 bases). This CDR3 has 12 residues. The V end was cut by 5 bases, the J end by 8 bases, with 12 bases between. Germline V gene lookup returns CDR1 MNHEY and CDR2 SVGAGI. CDR3 sequence reads: CASSSTQGGYTF. CDR3 sequence (DNA): TGTGCCAGCAGTAGTACCCAGGGAGGCTACACCTTC.

This chain links TRBV28 with TRBJ1-5, with TRBD1 matching over 8 bases. This CDR3 spans 15 amino acids. Unmatched junction bases numbered 9, after V lost 6 bases and J lost 5 bases. CDR1 is MDHEN, CDR2 SYDVKM, per germline. The CDR3: CASRSGQGWDQPQHF. Here the CDR3 DNA reads TGTGCCAGCAGATCCGGACAGGGATGGGATCAGCCCCAGCATTTT.